The 20 T cell receptor beta chains listed next were all sequenced from one sample in a study of T cells in Graves' hyperthyroidism and ophthalmopathy. TCR beta CDR3 regions were amplified from RNA transcripts. With the HTBI primer set, the TCR CDR3 went through a first round of RT-PCR. From the multiplex PCR reads, TCRdb called clonotypes with MiXCR, one entry per CDR3 protein. The sample carries more than 500,000 distinct CDR3 sequences, over 12% recorded once. Sequencing used blood. These TCRs come from a woman aged 40-49 years with Graves' ophthalmopathy.

This clonotype was counted a few times. One junction end does not reproduce the germline sequence, and a read error may be involved. The chain combines TRBV27 with TRBJ1-6; 7 nucleotides align to TRBD1. The length of the CDR3 is 14 residues. Germline V lookup: CDR1 MNHEY, CDR2 SMNVEV (reference sequence). The CDR3, as DNA: TGTGCCAGCAGTTTTCCAGGGGGAAATTCACCCCCCCACTTT. The encoded protein is CASSFPGGNSPPHF.

This clonotype was picked up many times. The rearrangement uses TRBV12-3 or TRBV12-4 and TRBJ2-5; 7 nucleotides match TRBD1. Trimming at V came to 6 bases and at J to 2 bases, leaving 6 bases not matched to a gene. CDR3 length equals 14 residues. CDR3 in DNA: TGTGCCAGCAGCCCGGGACAGACACAAGAGACCCAGTACTTC. Protein sequence: CASSPGQTQETQYF.

This clonotype has at least ten counts. The rearrangement links TRBV20-1 to TRBJ1-2; 7 bases are shared with TRBD1. The CDR3 length is 15 residues. The V gene's germline CDR1 is DFQATT and CDR2 SNEGSKA (reference sequence). CDR3 sequence reads: CPPEVGGGRGYGYTF. CDR3 coding DNA: TGCCCCCCGGAGGTGGGAGGAGGCAGGGGGTATGGCTACACCTTC.

A few counts support this clonotype. CDR3 sequence reads: CASSLGGAQPREQYF. For the CDR3, the DNA is TGTGCCAGCAGCTTAGGGGGGGCTCAACCCCGCGAGCAGTACTTC. The chain is built from TRBV28 and TRBJ2-7; D may be TRBD2 (7 bases). Trimming took 6 bases from V and 6 from J, leaving 21 bases between them. The CDR3 totals 15 residues. Germline V CDR1 and CDR2: MDHEN, SYDVKM.

This clonotype was found many times. The chain uses TRBV18 and TRBJ2-7; D call uncertain. The CDR3 loop spans 14 amino acids. The germline gives CDR1 KGHSH, CDR2 LQKENI. V lost 2 bases and J 2 bases, leaving 10 bases between the germline ends. The CDR3 spells CASSPDQEPYEQYF. As DNA, the CDR3 is TGTGCCAGCTCACCAGATCAGGAACCCTACGAGCAGTACTTC.

About this clonotype: The junction shows a germline mismatch at one end, possibly a read error. The chain combines TRBV12-3 or TRBV12-4 with TRBJ2-5; 8 nucleotides line up with TRBD1. CDR3 length: 14 amino acids. The CDR3 sequence is CTSSLRTGRETQYF. Written as DNA, the CDR3 is TGTACCAGCAGTCTCAGGACAGGGCGAGAGACCCAGTACTTC.

This clonotype was seen many times. The chain combines TRBV5-1 with TRBJ2-7; D may be TRBD1 (5 bases). This CDR3 contains 14 residues. Germline-derived CDR1 and CDR2 are SGHRS and YFSETQ. With 0 bases removed from V and 7 bases from J, the gap between germline ends came to 14 bases. The CDR3 DNA follows: TGCGCCAGCAGCTTGGATCAGGGTTCTAAAGAGCAGTACTTC. Its protein is CASSLDQGSKEQYF. Full variable domain (outside the CDR3, taken from reference TRBV5-1 and TRBJ2-7): KAGVTQTPRYLIKTRGQQVTLSCSPISGHRSVSWYQQTPGQGLQFLFEYFSETQRNKGNFPGRFSGRQFSNSRSEMNVSTLELGDSALYLCASSLDQGSKEQYFGPGTRLTVT.

At least ten counts were recorded for this clonotype. This chain connects TRBV6-5 to TRBJ1-2; the D is unclear. V was shortened by 0 bases and J by 8 bases, with 7 bases between the two germline ends. The CDR3 spans 12 residues. Germline assignment: CDR1 MNHEY and CDR2 SVGAGI. This CDR3 reads CASSYSGKGYTF. CDR3 bases: TGTGCCAGCAGTTACTCAGGGAAGGGCTACACCTTC.

The chain combines TRBV6-5 with TRBJ1-5, with 8 positions matching TRBD1. The CDR3 sequence is 15 residues long. Losses at the gene ends were 4 bases for V and 3 bases for J; bases not matched to a gene: 5. Germline V CDR1 and CDR2: MNHEY, SVGAGI. DNA of the CDR3: TGTGCCAGCAGTTTCCGGGACAGGACCAATCAGCCCCAGCATTTT. Its protein product is CASSFRDRTNQPQHF.

This clonotype was picked up many times. The rearrangement joins TRBV2 to TRBJ2-7; 7 bases agree with TRBD1. Per the germline V gene, CDR1 is SNHLY and CDR2 is FYNNEI. CDR3 length: 16 amino acids. Trimming at V came to 3 bases and at J to 0 bases, leaving 8 bases not matched to a gene. The CDR3 protein is CASSDFGTVGSYEQYF. DNA of the CDR3: TGTGCCAGCAGTGACTTTGGGACAGTAGGCTCCTACGAGCAGTACTTC.

This clonotype has at least ten counts. The gene calls are TRBV12-3 or TRBV12-4 and TRBJ1-2; 10 positions match TRBD1. Trimming removed 7 bases from V and 6 bases from J; junction bases left unmatched: 8. The CDR3 runs 14 residues. The CDR3 protein is CASIGTGDHHGYTF. The CDR3 region has the DNA TGTGCCAGCATTGGGACAGGGGACCACCATGGCTACACCTTC.

The chain links TRBV6-2 or TRBV6-3 to TRBJ1-2; 7 positions match TRBD1. Looked up from germline, CDR1 is MNHEY and CDR2 is SVGEGT. The CDR3 covers 14 residues. The trim removed 4 bases at V and 4 bases at J, leaving 6 bases unmatched. The CDR3 sequence: CASSWRQGGYGYTF. For the CDR3, the DNA is TGTGCCAGCAGTTGGAGACAGGGTGGCTATGGCTACACCTTC.

This clonotype appeared many times. CDR3 region: CASSLVLGNTGELFF. For the CDR3, the DNA is TGTGCCAGCAGCTTAGTGTTAGGGAACACCGGGGAGCTGTTTTTT. This chain connects TRBV11-2 to TRBJ2-2; D gene unclear. V was cut by 1 base and J by 1 base, with 7 bases left in between. Germline-derived CDR1 and CDR2 are SGHAT and FQNNGV. The CDR3 is made up of 15 amino acids.

V is TRBV4-2 and J is TRBJ2-3; 8 positions match TRBD2. Germline loops: CDR1 LGHNA, CDR2 YNFKEQ. The CDR3 consists of 17 residues. With V trimmed by 0 bases and J by 2 bases, 7 bases remained unmatched. CDR3 region: CASSQDLGLGLTDTQYF. In nucleotides, the CDR3 is TGTGCCAGCAGCCAAGATTTGGGACTAGGCCTCACAGATACGCAGTATTTT.

CDR3 residues: CATIDRAGSQYF. In nucleotides, the CDR3 is TGTGCCACCATCGACCGCGCAGGGTCCCAGTACTTC. The rearrangement joins TRBV15 to TRBJ2-5; TRBD1 might be the D (5 bases). Germline-derived CDR1 and CDR2 are LNHNV and YYDKDF (reference sequence). Trimming took off 7 bases at V and 9 bases at J, with 15 bases between the two ends. The CDR3 has 12 residues.

There are many counts of this clonotype. CDR3 protein: CSVAKGGEGETQYF. As DNA, the CDR3 is TGCAGCGTTGCGAAGGGGGGAGAGGGAGAGACCCAGTACTTC. The chain uses TRBV29-1 and TRBJ2-5, with D perhaps given as TRBD1 or TRBD2 (6 bases each). Trimming took 4 bases from V and 4 from J, leaving 16 bases between them. CDR1 is SQVTM, CDR2 ANQGSEA, per germline. The CDR3 is made up of 14 amino acids.

This clonotype was counted at least ten times. DNA of the CDR3: TGTGCCAGCAGTTTACTCCTCTGGGACAGCTATGGCTACACCTTC. It codes for CASSLLLWDSYGYTF. This chain connects TRBV28 to TRBJ1-2; 7 bases line up with TRBD1. This CDR3 is 15 amino acids long. CDR1 and CDR2 (germline): MDHEN, SYDVKM. Germline trimming cut 2 bases from V and 4 bases from J; bases unmatched to any gene: 7.

The sample holds a few counts of this clonotype. The chain combines TRBV4-2 with TRBJ2-2; possible D gene TRBD2, 6 bases. The CDR3 sequence is 18 residues long. V lost 0 bases to trimming and J lost 0 bases, with 14 bases between them. Germline V CDR1 and CDR2: LGHNA, YNFKEQ. The CDR3: CASSQDREGGPNTGELFF. CDR3 nucleotide sequence: TGTGCCAGCAGCCAAGATAGAGAGGGAGGTCCGAACACCGGGGAGCTGTTTTTT.

The table lists this clonotype with many counts. V usage is TRBV20-1 and J usage is TRBJ1-1; a possible D gene is TRBD1 (6 bases). Germline V CDR1 and CDR2: DFQATT, SNEGSKA (reference sequence). This CDR3 region has 12 residues. The germline V and J ends were trimmed by 4 bases and 5 bases, with 11 bases remaining between them. The CDR3 nucleotides read TGCAGTGCTAAGGGGGGAGAGACTGAAGCTTTCTTT. Translation: CSAKGGETEAFF.

The table lists this clonotype with many counts. The genes are TRBV7-9 and TRBJ2-5; D perhaps matches TRBD1 (6 bases). The germline V gene encodes CDR1 SEHNR and CDR2 FQNEAQ (reference sequence). The CDR3 is 14 residues long. The V end lost 5 bases, the J end lost 1 base, and 11 bases lay between the germline ends. In nucleotides, the CDR3 is TGTGCCAGCAGCGCAGGGGACCTCCAAGAGACCCAGTACTTC. This gives the protein CASSAGDLQETQYF.